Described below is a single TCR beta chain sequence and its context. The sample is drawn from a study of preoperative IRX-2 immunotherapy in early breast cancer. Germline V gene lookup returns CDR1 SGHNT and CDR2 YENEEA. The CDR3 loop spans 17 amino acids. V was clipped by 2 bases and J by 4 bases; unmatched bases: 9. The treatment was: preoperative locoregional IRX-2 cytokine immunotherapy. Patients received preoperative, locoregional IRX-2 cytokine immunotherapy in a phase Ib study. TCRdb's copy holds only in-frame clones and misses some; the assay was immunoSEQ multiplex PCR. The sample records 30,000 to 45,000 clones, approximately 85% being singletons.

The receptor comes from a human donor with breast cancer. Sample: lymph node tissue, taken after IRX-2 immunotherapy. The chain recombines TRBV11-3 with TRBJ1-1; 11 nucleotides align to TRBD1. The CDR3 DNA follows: TGTGCCAGCAGCTTACCTGGACAGGGGGCGGCGGGCACTGAAGCTTTCTTT. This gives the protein CASSLPGQGAAGTEAFF.